This T cell receptor beta chain was captured by sequencing in a study of cytomegalovirus exposure and HLA in healthy donors. Study findings and constraints: Later, an analysis found that common viral pathogens appeared to be linked with several of the most significant clusters. Per a prior analysis, the majority of TCR beta V segments were productive roughly 87% or roughly 30% of the time.

Germline CDR1 SGHTA, CDR2 FQGTGA. CDR3 length: 15 amino acids. V gave up 5 bases and J gave up 6 bases; unmatched junction bases: 5. PCR employed 60 Vbeta and 13 Jbeta primers. The assay was immunoSEQ multiplex PCR, and TCRdb's table has in-frame clones only and misses some. The repertoire table contains 70,000 or so clones. Details on this clone: Antigen specificity is unknown.

The chain joins TRBV7-3 to TRBJ2-1, with 12 bases identical to TRBD2. Sequencing used PBMCs. The source of this sequence is a female donor in good health and CMV-seropositive. CDR3 DNA sequence: TGTGCCAGCAGCCAAACGACTAGCGGGGGCAATGAGCAGTTCTTC. Protein: CASSQTTSGGNEQFF.